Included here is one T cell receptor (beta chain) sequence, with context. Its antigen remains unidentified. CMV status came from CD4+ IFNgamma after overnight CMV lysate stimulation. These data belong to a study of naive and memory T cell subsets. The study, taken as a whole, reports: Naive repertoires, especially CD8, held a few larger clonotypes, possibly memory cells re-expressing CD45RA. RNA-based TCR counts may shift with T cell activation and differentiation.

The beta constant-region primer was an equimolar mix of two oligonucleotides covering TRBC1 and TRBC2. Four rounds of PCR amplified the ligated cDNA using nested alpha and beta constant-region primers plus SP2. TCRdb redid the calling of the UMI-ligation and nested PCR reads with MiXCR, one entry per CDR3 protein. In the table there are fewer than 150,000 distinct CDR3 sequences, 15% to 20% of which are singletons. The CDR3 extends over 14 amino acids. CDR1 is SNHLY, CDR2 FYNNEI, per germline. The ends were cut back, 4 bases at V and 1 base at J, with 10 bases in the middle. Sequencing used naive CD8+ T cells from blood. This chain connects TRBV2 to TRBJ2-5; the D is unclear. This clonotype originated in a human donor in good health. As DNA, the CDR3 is TGTGCCAGCAGTGGCCTTTCGGTCCAAGAGACCCAGTACTTC. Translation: CASSGLSVQETQYF.